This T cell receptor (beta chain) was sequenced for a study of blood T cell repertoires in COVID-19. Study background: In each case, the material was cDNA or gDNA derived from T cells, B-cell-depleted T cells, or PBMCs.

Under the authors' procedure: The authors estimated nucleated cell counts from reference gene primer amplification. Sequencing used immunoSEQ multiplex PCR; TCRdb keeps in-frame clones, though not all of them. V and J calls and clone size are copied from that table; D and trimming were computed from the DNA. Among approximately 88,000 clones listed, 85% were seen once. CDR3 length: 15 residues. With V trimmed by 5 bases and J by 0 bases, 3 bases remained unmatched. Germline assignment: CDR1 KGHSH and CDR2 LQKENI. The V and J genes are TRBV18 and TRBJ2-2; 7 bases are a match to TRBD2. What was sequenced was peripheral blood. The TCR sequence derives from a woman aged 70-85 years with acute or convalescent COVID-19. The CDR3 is CASSTGLTNTGELFF. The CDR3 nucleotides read TGTGCCAGCTCAACGGGACTAACGAACACCGGGGAGCTGTTTTTT.